One and the same sample provided the 16 T cell receptor beta chains below, sequenced in a study of cytomegalovirus exposure and HLA in healthy donors. Generated by immunoSEQ multiplex PCR, the TCRdb table keeps only in-frame clones and is missing some. The sample carries about 200,000 clones, 81% recorded once. Sequencing was performed on PBMCs. All receptors derive from a woman in her 30s in good health and CMV-seronegative.

The V and J genes are TRBV4-1 and TRBJ2-3, with TRBD2 identical over 8 bases. The germline V gene has CDR1 MGHRA and CDR2 YSYEKL. The ends lost 3 bases at V and 5 bases at J; junction bases unmatched: 10. This CDR3 has 16 residues. CDR3 residues: CASSQKSSGEGDTQYF. In DNA form, the CDR3 reads TGCGCCAGCAGCCAGAAAAGTAGCGGGGAAGGAGATACGCAGTATTTT.

V gene TRBV27 combines with J gene TRBJ2-1; 8 bases map to TRBD2. J lost 5 bases, V lost 3 bases, and 15 bases had no gene match. The germline V gene encodes CDR1 MNHEY and CDR2 SMNVEV (reference sequence). This CDR3 is 18 amino acids long. CDR3 nucleotides: TGTGCCAGCAGTTTTCGGGCAGCCGGGACTAGAATAAACAATGAGCAGTTCTTC. Amino acids: CASSFRAAGTRINNEQFF.

This clone has just a few counts. The chain carries TRBV4-2 and TRBJ2-5, with 10 bases that match TRBD2. CDR3 length: 16 amino acids. Germline V gives CDR1 LGHNA, CDR2 YNFKEQ. Germline trimming cut 1 base from V and 4 bases from J; bases unmatched to any gene: 6. The CDR3 reads CASSQAAGGPPETQYF. Here the CDR3 DNA reads TGTGCCAGCAGCCAAGCAGCGGGAGGGCCCCCAGAGACCCAGTACTTC.

The chain employs TRBV6-4 and TRBJ1-6, with 8 nucleotides matching TRBD1. CDR3 size: 15 residues. Germline lookup yields CDR1 MRHNA and CDR2 SNTAGT. The V segment lost 5 bases and the J segment 7 bases; nucleotides outside the gene matches: 7. The CDR3 loop reads CASSFTTGVNSPLHF. Written as DNA, the CDR3 is TGTGCCAGCAGTTTCACGACAGGGGTGAATTCACCCCTCCACTTT.

This clone has only one observation. The V gene is TRBV9, the J gene TRBJ2-7; 9 bases fit TRBD2. V lost 6 bases and J lost 5; bases outside the gene matches: 12. Germline CDR1 and CDR2: SGDLS and YYNGEE. This CDR3 has 15 residues. The CDR3 region is CASTYGLAGVHEQYF. The DNA of the CDR3 is TGTGCCAGCACCTACGGATTAGCGGGAGTCCACGAGCAGTACTTC.

This rearrangement joins TRBV6-1 to TRBJ2-1; D is perhaps TRBD2 (6 bases). The V gene lost 4 bases and the J gene lost 15 bases, with 22 bases spanning the gap. CDR1 and CDR2 (germline): MNHNS, SASEGT. The CDR3 extends over 14 amino acids. CDR3 nucleotides: TGTGCCAGCAGTGGCCCGAGGAGGGACGGCCGTGCGTTCTTC. This translates into CASSGPRRDGRAFF.

The V gene is TRBV18, the J gene TRBJ1-1, with D possibly matching TRBD1 (6 bases). Trimming cost V 4 bases and J 2 bases, with 11 bases left between them. The germline gives CDR1 KGHSH, CDR2 LQKENI. This CDR3 comprises 14 residues. CDR3 nucleotide sequence: TGTGCCAGCTCACAAGGACAGAGCAACACTGAAGCTTTCTTT. It encodes CASSQGQSNTEAFF.

The chain has TRBV2 and TRBJ1-2; 12 bases agree with TRBD1. Germline V gene data show CDR1 as SNHLY and CDR2 as FYNNEI. This CDR3 spans 16 amino acids. With 5 bases clipped from V and 7 bases from J, the junction kept 11 bases outside the gene matches. CDR3 in DNA: TGTGCCAGCAGTCTAACCCGGGACAGGGGGCTTGCTGGCTACACCTTC. The encoded protein is CASSLTRDRGLAGYTF.

V gene TRBV19 combines with J gene TRBJ2-3; D is unresolved. V dropped 3 bases and J dropped 0 bases, with 7 bases sitting between them. This CDR3 contains 14 residues. CDR1 is LNHDA, CDR2 SQIVND, per germline (reference sequence). CDR3 DNA sequence: TGTGCCAGTAGTATGGTTCAGAGCACAGATACGCAGTATTTT. This codes for CASSMVQSTDTQYF.

This chain connects TRBV11-1 to TRBJ2-1; TRBD1 aligns across 8 bases. Germline V CDR1 and CDR2: SGHAT, FQDESV (reference sequence). V shed 4 bases, J shed 4 bases, and the junction held 6 bases outside the gene matches. The CDR3 extends over 15 amino acids. The DNA for the CDR3 is TGTGCCAGCAGCTACCGGACAGGGACTTACAATGAGCAGTTCTTC. This codes for CASSYRTGTYNEQFF.

This chain connects TRBV9 to TRBJ1-1; 8 nucleotides match TRBD1. V was pared by 0 bases and J by 9 bases, with 4 bases of the junction left unmatched. The germline V gene encodes CDR1 SGDLS and CDR2 YYNGEE. The CDR3 covers 13 residues. Here the CDR3 DNA reads TGTGCCAGCAGCGTAGTTGCAGGGGGCCAAGCTTTCTTT. Protein product: CASSVVAGGQAFF.

The CDR3 DNA sequence: TGTGCCAGCAGCTTAGTGGGCCCGGGACAGGGGCTAACCTACGAGCAGTACTTC. It is translated as CASSLVGPGQGLTYEQYF. J is TRBJ2-7 and V is TRBV11-2; the match to TRBD1 covers 10 bases. V was clipped by 1 base and J by 2 bases; unmatched bases: 11. This CDR3 has 18 residues. The germline V gene encodes CDR1 SGHAT and CDR2 FQNNGV.

The chain combines TRBV19 with TRBJ1-2, with D hard to call. Trimming took off 7 bases at V and 3 bases at J, with 12 bases between the two ends. The CDR3 is 13 residues long. Germline CDR1 reads LNHDA; CDR2 reads SQIVND (reference sequence). The CDR3 is CASTPSRDYGYTF. The DNA of the CDR3 is TGTGCCAGTACCCCCTCGAGGGACTATGGCTACACCTTC. The complete variable domain, with remaining parts taken from reference TRBV19 and TRBJ1-2, reads DGGITQSPKYLFRKEGQNVTLSCEQNLNHDAMYWYRQDPGQGLRLIYYSQIVNDFQKGDIAEGYSVSREKKESFPLTVTSAQKNPTAFYLCASTPSRDYGYTFGSGTRLTVV.

In DNA, the CDR3 is TGTGCCAGCAGTTACAGTGGCGGGACTCCCCAAGGCTACACCTTC. Protein: CASSYSGGTPQGYTF. The chain links TRBV6-5 to TRBJ1-2, with D possibly being TRBD1 (5 bases). Looked up from germline, CDR1 is MNHEY and CDR2 is SVGAGI. V was pared by 2 bases and J by 8 bases, with 18 bases between. The CDR3 length is 15 residues.

This chain uses TRBV9 with TRBJ2-5, with 8 positions matching TRBD1. Per the germline V gene, CDR1 is SGDLS and CDR2 is YYNGEE. After removal of 5 bases from V and 4 bases from J, the junction contained 4 bases not matched to a gene. The CDR3 length is 13 residues. The CDR3 reads CASSPTGGETQYF. The CDR3 nucleotides are TGTGCCAGCAGTCCTACAGGGGGAGAGACCCAGTACTTC.

This clone was observed a single time. The chain combines TRBV5-1 with TRBJ2-7, with TRBD2 matching 15 bases. The junction had 3 bases not matched to a gene; V was cut back by 0 bases and J by 2 bases. CDR3 length: 17 residues. The germline V gene encodes CDR1 SGHRS and CDR2 YFSETQ. CDR3 residues: CASSLGGLAGGPYEQYF. In DNA, the CDR3 is TGCGCCAGCAGCTTGGGCGGACTAGCGGGAGGGCCCTACGAGCAGTACTTC.